This TCR beta chain was captured in a study of pediatric ulcerative colitis. This clone was picked up one time. The junction shows a germline mismatch at one end, possibly a read error. One to two pinch biopsies were taken from the rectum during colonoscopy. Only in-frame clones appear in the TCRdb table, and some are missing; sequencing was by immunoSEQ multiplex PCR. The table has tens of thousands of clones, more than 70% seen once; the top ten hold about 0.7%. This CDR3 comprises 15 residues. From germline, CDR1 is SSHAT and CDR2 FNYEAQ (reference sequence). The sequence was collected from a boy aged 5-17 years with moderate ulcerative colitis. The V and J genes are TRBV7-7 and TRBJ2-1, with D tentatively TRBD2 (7 bases). Sample: gut tissue. CDR3 sequence: CASSVDWGGHNEQFF. DNA of the CDR3: TGTGCTAGCAGCGTGGACTGGGGGGGCCACAATGAGCAGTTCTTC. The full variable domain, completed using reference TRBV7-7 and TRBJ2-1, is GAGVSQSPRYKVTKRGQDVTLRCDPISSHATLYWYQQALGQGPEFLTYFNYEAQPDKSGLPSDRFSAERPEGSISTLTIQRTEQRDSAMYRCASSVDWGGHNEQFFGPGTRLTVL.